This T cell receptor beta chain comes out of a study of identical twins (dated by TCRdb to 2016 to 2018). Notes on the research overall: The study deep-sequenced TCR alpha and beta repertoires from monozygotic twins, unrelated adults of various ages and cord blood to test whether fetal clonotypes persist. Replicate twin experiments were performed at different times using different library preparation protocols to rule out contamination.

Summary of the overall study and its limitations: Because the same donors could not be followed over many years, conclusions were based on cross-sectional statistical analysis. Zero-insertion analyses could be partly confounded by invariant T cells such as MAIT and iNKT, although diverse VJ usage argued against such confounding for most clonotypes. Compared with coincidental sharing between unrelated individuals, out-of-frame TCR alpha sequences shared between twins had an excess of sequences with low generation probability. A weaker excess of twin sharing was found in beta out-of-frame sequences because the signal-to-noise ratio was lowered by fewer shared sequences. In monozygotic twins, out-of-frame TCR alpha sharing was systematically underestimated by recombination models, although the models agreed with sharing between unrelated individuals. Fewer insertions were carried by abundant cord blood beta clonotypes; a weaker similar trend was observed in young adult naive repertoires, while no such trend was observed in memory repertoires.

The CDR3 runs 16 amino acids, cysteine and phenylalanine included. Just CDR3 DNA is preserved here, 48 bases in frame from base 1. Unmatched junction bases come to 8, with V trimmed by 3 bases and J by 4 bases. According to the germline V gene, CDR1 reads SGHAT and CDR2 reads FQNNGV. Only a few counts were recorded for this clonotype. This receptor's antigen is unknown. Qualities for individual bases were not recorded, and no much larger clone is one base off. Every donor was a healthy Caucasian. Three pairs of female monozygotic twins, all aged roughly 18 to 29 years, were included in the twin cohort. Positive isolation kits from Invitrogen were used to isolate CD4+ and CD8+ T cell populations. Library generation was performed with 5' RACE. Instrument used: Illumina HiSeq 2000. Template switching introduced a universal primer binding site; the final cDNA contained a unique molecular identifier, enabling accurate counting of TCR cDNA molecules. First-strand cDNA for TCR alpha and beta chains was synthesized from specific primers in the conserved constant-segment region. To control for contamination, every cDNA library carried two barcodes: a SMART-Mk sample barcode plus Illumina barcodes. TruSeq adapter sequences along with Illumina sample barcodes were introduced in two successive PCR steps. The Illumina HiSeq platform was used with custom primers to sequence TCR alpha and beta cDNA libraries. On the authors' methods: MiGEC processed the raw reads to extract unique molecular identifiers, while MiXCR was used to determine the CDR3 positions. Recombination models were inferred per individual with the repgenHMM and IGoR tools using an EM algorithm. Shared clonotype analysis was performed with the tcR package in R, normalizing sharing by the product of cloneset sizes. To study raw recombination free of thymic and clonal selection effects, out-of-frame nonproductive sequences were analyzed. TCRdb redid the processing of the public reads, applying fastp at Q25 and MiXCR, and retained in-frame beta chains. Rows with a matching CDR3 protein are joined into one entry that keeps the most common DNA and genes. Clone size and V and J calls follow TCRdb, not the original study. A total of 500,000 or so distinct CDR3 sequences appear in this sample, more than 13% of them only once. Around 0.57% of the sample rests with the top ten.

The same data also went into a second study, on yellow fever vaccine responses in identical twins. That second report states: According to the authors, the vaccine-induced T cell response in identical twins seemed to be partly convergent and partly specific to each individual. In identical twins, the study followed T cell clones that responded to the vaccine with precision.

This clonotype was sampled from a woman younger than 30 in good health. Sequencing input: CD4+ T cells sorted from blood. The rearranged segments are TRBV11-2 and TRBJ2-5; 10 middle bases align to TRBD1. For the CDR3, the sequence is CASSFRTGGFVETQYF. The nucleotide sequence is given as TGTGCCAGCAGCTTTCGGACAGGGGGTTTTGTAGAGACCCAGTACTTC.